Listed here are 16 T cell receptor beta chains from one sample, sequenced in a study of cytomegalovirus exposure and HLA in healthy donors. With 60 Vbeta and 13 Jbeta primers, the PCR was carried out. Profiled with immunoSEQ multiplex PCR; TCRdb holds only in-frame clones, not every one. The table records some 120,000 clones, about 80% of them present only once. Sequenced: PBMCs. These receptors were collected from a man aged 25 to 45 in good health and CMV-seronegative.

The chain joins TRBV6-6 to TRBJ1-2; 7 nucleotides agree with TRBD1. The CDR3 contains 15 residues. The germline CDR1 and CDR2 sequences are MNHNY and SVGAGI (reference sequence). Unmatched junction bases numbered 6, after V lost 5 bases and J lost 0 bases. This CDR3 reads CASSPGTDTNYGYTF. The CDR3 DNA sequence: TGTGCCAGCAGTCCCGGGACAGATACTAACTATGGCTACACCTTC.

V gene TRBV7-9 combines with J gene TRBJ2-7; 10 positions match TRBD1. The CDR3 spans 14 residues. The germline gives CDR1 SEHNR, CDR2 FQNEAQ (reference sequence). Trimming took 5 bases from V and 4 from J; bases not matched to a gene: 5. The CDR3 is CASSAGDRGYEQYF. In DNA form, the CDR3 reads TGTGCCAGCAGCGCCGGGGACAGGGGTTACGAGCAGTACTTC. Combining the CDR3 with reference TRBV7-9 and TRBJ2-7 gives the whole variable domain DTGVSQNPRHKITKRGQNVTFRCDPISEHNRLYWYRQTLGQGPEFLTYFQNEAQLEKSRLLSDRFSAERPKGSFSTLEIQRTEQGDSAMYLCASSAGDRGYEQYFGPGTRLTVT.

V is TRBV6-5 and J is TRBJ2-5; TRBD1 matches at 8 bases. The V segment lost 4 bases and the J segment 11 bases; nucleotides outside the gene matches: 15. CDR3 length: 15 amino acids. Looked up from germline, CDR1 is MNHEY and CDR2 is SVGAGI. This CDR3 is CASSWGTGAPREQYF. CDR3 bases: TGTGCCAGCAGTTGGGGGACAGGAGCCCCTCGGGAGCAGTACTTC.

This chain connects TRBV5-1 to TRBJ1-4; 7 bases are a match to TRBD1. The CDR3 sequence is 16 residues long. Losses at the gene ends were 4 bases for V and 6 bases for J; bases not matched to a gene: 12. Germline CDR1 and CDR2: SGHRS and YFSETQ. The CDR3 here is CASSLYPGQRDEKLFF. CDR3 sequence (DNA): TGCGCCAGCAGCCTATACCCGGGACAGCGGGATGAAAAACTGTTTTTT. The full variable domain, rest sourced from reference TRBV5-1 and TRBJ1-4, is KAGVTQTPRYLIKTRGQQVTLSCSPISGHRSVSWYQQTPGQGLQFLFEYFSETQRNKGNFPGRFSGRQFSNSRSEMNVSTLELGDSALYLCASSLYPGQRDEKLFFGSGTQLSVL.

This chain uses TRBV15 with TRBJ1-5; no definite D call. Germline CDR1 is LNHNV and CDR2 is YYDKDF (reference sequence). This CDR3 region has 16 residues. Between the trimmed V and J ends, which lost 2 bases and 2 bases, there was a span of 13 bases. The chain's CDR3 is CATSRFTAGGNQPQHF. The CDR3 DNA follows: TGTGCCACCAGCAGATTTACGGCTGGAGGCAATCAGCCCCAGCATTTT. Variable domain in full (rest from reference TRBV15 and TRBJ1-5): DAMVIQNPRYQVTQFGKPVTLSCSQTLNHNVMYWYQQKSSQAPKLLFHYYDKDFNNEADTPDNFQSRRPNTSFCFLDIRSPGLGDTAMYLCATSRFTAGGNQPQHFGDGTRLSIL.

This chain connects TRBV27 to TRBJ2-7; TRBD1 matches 11 bases. CDR1 MNHEY and CDR2 SMNVEV come from the germline V gene (reference sequence). This CDR3 has 14 amino acids. J was trimmed by 6 bases and V by 6 bases; bases with no gene match: 7. The CDR3 loop is CASRNPGQGGEQYF. DNA for the CDR3: TGTGCCAGCAGAAACCCGGGACAGGGGGGCGAGCAGTACTTC.

In its sample, this clone was seen a few times. One junction end disagrees with the germline gene, perhaps due to a read error. The rearrangement uses TRBV7-9 and TRBJ1-1; no clear D. The germline CDR1 and CDR2 sequences are SEHNR and FQNEAQ (reference sequence). The CDR3 consists of 12 residues. CDR3 sequence (DNA): TGTTCCAGCAGCGTCTACAACACTGAAGCTTTCTTT. Encoded protein: CSSSVYNTEAFF.

V is TRBV30 and J is TRBJ1-4; the match to TRBD1 covers 10 bases. The germline V gene encodes CDR1 GTSNPN and CDR2 SVGIG (reference sequence). V lost 0 bases and J lost 7; bases outside the gene matches: 2. The CDR3 is made up of 14 amino acids. This chain's CDR3 is CAWSVDRGLEKLFF. The CDR3 DNA reads as TGTGCCTGGAGTGTAGACAGGGGGCTTGAAAAACTGTTTTTT.

The rearrangement links TRBV21-1 to TRBJ1-5; the tabulated D call, TRBD1, remains unverified against the DNA. TRBV21-1 is classified as a pseudogene. The CDR3 covers 16 residues. CDR3 protein: CASSNPQGGSNQPQHF. The CDR3 bases are TGTGCCAGCAGCAACCCTCAGGGGGGTAGCAATCAGCCCCAGCATTTT.

The chain recombines TRBV6-1 with TRBJ2-2; 12 nucleotides match TRBD2. V lost 7 bases to trimming and J lost 6 bases; unmatched junction nucleotides: 3. CDR1 and CDR2 from the germline V gene are MNHNS and SASEGT. This CDR3 contains 14 residues. CDR3 protein: CASTSGRAAGELFF. The CDR3 region has the DNA TGTGCCAGCACTAGCGGGAGGGCGGCCGGGGAGCTGTTTTTT.

The genes are TRBV7-8 and TRBJ2-5; the D gene is possibly TRBD2 (6 bases). The CDR3 length is 13 residues. Germline V gene lookup returns CDR1 SGHVS and CDR2 FQNEAQ. V was shortened by 5 bases and J by 4 bases, with 11 bases between the two germline ends. CDR3 nucleotide sequence: TGTGCCAGCAGCCCCCGAGCGGGAGAGACCCAGTACTTC. Residues: CASSPRAGETQYF.

The chain couples TRBV27 to TRBJ1-2; D might be TRBD1 (6 bases). Between the trimmed V and J ends, which lost 1 base and 5 bases, there was a span of 11 bases. The CDR3 runs to 14 residues. Germline CDR1 is MNHEY and CDR2 is SMNVEV (reference sequence). The CDR3 loop reads CASSLLEQGYGYTF. DNA for the CDR3: TGTGCCAGCAGTTTATTAGAACAGGGTTATGGCTACACCTTC.

The genes are TRBV6-6 and TRBJ2-7, with 8 nucleotides matching TRBD1. This CDR3 contains 15 residues. CDR1 MNHNY and CDR2 SVGAGI come from the germline V gene (reference sequence). Germline trimming cut 4 bases from V and 0 bases from J; bases unmatched to any gene: 5. CDR3: CASSSAGTGSYEQYF. For the CDR3, the DNA is TGTGCCAGCAGTTCGGCCGGGACAGGCTCCTACGAGCAGTACTTC.

DNA for the CDR3: TGTGCCAGCAGCTTGAAACCTATGATGAATAATTCACCCCTCCACTTT. Translating gives CASSLKPMMNNSPLHF. The chain is built from TRBV5-5 and TRBJ1-6, with D uncertain. CDR1 SGHKS and CDR2 YYEKEE come from the germline V gene (reference sequence). The CDR3 loop spans 16 amino acids. Trimming cost V 1 base and J 5 bases, with 13 bases left between them.

This clone came up a few times. The rearrangement uses TRBV7-9 and TRBJ2-5; TRBD1 is a possible D gene (5 bases). V lost 3 bases and J 0 bases, leaving 17 bases between the germline ends. The CDR3 loop spans 17 amino acids. Per germline, CDR1 SEHNR and CDR2 FQNEAQ (reference sequence). The CDR3 region is CASSLFGWARDQETQYF. CDR3 DNA: TGTGCCAGCAGCTTGTTTGGCTGGGCCAGGGACCAAGAGACCCAGTACTTC. Drawing the rest from reference TRBV7-9 and TRBJ2-5, the complete variable domain is DTGVSQNPRHKITKRGQNVTFRCDPISEHNRLYWYRQTLGQGPEFLTYFQNEAQLEKSRLLSDRFSAERPKGSFSTLEIQRTEQGDSAMYLCASSLFGWARDQETQYFGPGTRLLVL.

In nucleotides, the CDR3 is TGTGCCAGCAGTTTATCCTCCCCAGGCCCCGGCTACACCTTC. It yields the protein CASSLSSPGPGYTF. The genes are TRBV28 and TRBJ1-2; D is undetermined. There are 14 residues in the CDR3. Germline CDR1 and CDR2: MDHEN and SYDVKM. V lost 1 base to trimming and J lost 8 bases, with 14 bases between them.